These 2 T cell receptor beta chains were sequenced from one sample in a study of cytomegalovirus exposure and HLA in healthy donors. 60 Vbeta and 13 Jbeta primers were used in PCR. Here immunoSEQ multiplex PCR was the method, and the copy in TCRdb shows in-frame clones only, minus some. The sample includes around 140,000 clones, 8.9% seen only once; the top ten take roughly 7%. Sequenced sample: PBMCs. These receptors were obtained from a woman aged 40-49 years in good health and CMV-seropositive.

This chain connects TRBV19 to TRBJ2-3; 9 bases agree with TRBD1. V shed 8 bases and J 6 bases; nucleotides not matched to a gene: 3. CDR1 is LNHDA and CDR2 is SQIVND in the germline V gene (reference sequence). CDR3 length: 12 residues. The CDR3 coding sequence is TGTGCCAGTGGGACAGGGAGGGATACGCAGTATTTT. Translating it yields CASGTGRDTQYF.

The CDR3 protein is CASSGQVNGTEAFF. The CDR3 DNA reads TGTGCCAGCAGCGGACAGGTAAATGGGACTGAAGCTTTCTTT. V usage is TRBV2 and J usage is TRBJ1-1; TRBD1 aligns across 7 bases. This CDR3 has 14 residues. Per germline, CDR1 SNHLY and CDR2 FYNNEI. Germline trimming cut 6 bases from V and 5 bases from J; bases unmatched to any gene: 9.